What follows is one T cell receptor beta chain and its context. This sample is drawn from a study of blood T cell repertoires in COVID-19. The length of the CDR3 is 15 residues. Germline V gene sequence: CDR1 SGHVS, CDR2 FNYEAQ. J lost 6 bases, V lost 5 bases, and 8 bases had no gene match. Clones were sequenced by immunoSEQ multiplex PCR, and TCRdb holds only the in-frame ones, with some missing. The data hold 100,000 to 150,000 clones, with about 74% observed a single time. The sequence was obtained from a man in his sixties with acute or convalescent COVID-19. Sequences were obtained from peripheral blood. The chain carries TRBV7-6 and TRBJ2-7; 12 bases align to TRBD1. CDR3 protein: CASSGSGTGGLEQYF. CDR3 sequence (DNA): TGTGCCAGCAGCGGGTCCGGGACAGGGGGCCTCGAGCAGTACTTC.